This TCR beta chain was sequenced in a study of cytomegalovirus exposure and HLA in healthy donors. About this clone: Its antigen is not known.

The CDR3 runs 14 residues. Between the trimmed V and J ends, which lost 3 bases and 2 bases, there was a span of 10 bases. Germline values: CDR1 SEHNR, CDR2 FQNEAQ (reference sequence). PCR was performed using 60 Vbeta and 13 Jbeta primers. Data came from immunoSEQ multiplex PCR; TCRdb stores just in-frame clones and leaves some out. This sample carries approximately 79,000 clones, under 80% of them seen once, and the ten largest clones take around 2%. Findings of the study overall: Most TCR sequences were seen very rarely across donors, but some public TCRs occurred in many.

Material for sequencing was PBMCs. The V gene is TRBV7-9, the J gene TRBJ1-2, with D perhaps matching TRBD1 (5 bases). The source is a boy between 10 and 17 years old in good health and CMV-seronegative. The CDR3 DNA sequence: TGTGCCAGCAGCTTCACGGGGGAGAACTATGGCTACACCTTC. The encoded protein is CASSFTGENYGYTF.